These T cell receptor beta chains were read from a single sample in a study of blood T cell repertoires in COVID-19. Method: immunoSEQ multiplex PCR; TCRdb's copy keeps in-frame clones and lacks some. This sample yields about 160,000 clones, of which about nine tenths are seen a single time; 2% to 3% belongs to the top ten. Source material: peripheral blood. These receptors originate from a man in his late teens or twenties with acute or convalescent COVID-19. CDR3s leave out the opening cysteine and the closing phenylalanine or tryptophan. A D gene is named only where the DNA matches it firmly.

TRBV29-1 . 11 SVEVLGSTEAF
TRBV21-1 . 15 ASSPLIKGGDRRGYT
TRBV6-6 TRBD2 17 ASSSSRSPGLADTDTQY
TRBV20-1 . 12 SASSGATNYGYT
TRBV2 . 11 ASRQGIGNTIY
TRBV19 TRBD1 19 ASRPLGSGDRAFSGANVLT
TRBV18 . 12 ASSRQGNTGELF
TRBV6-4 . 13 ARQPRDTSNQPQH
TRBV7-8 . 14 ASSLARGSGYNEQF
TRBV19 TRBD1 14 ASSDRGTYSNQPQH
TRBV6-6 TRBD2 14 ASSYSVGGSSYEQY
TRBV19 TRBD2 12 ASSLAVSTDTQY
TRBV2 . 13 ASDLIRVPQETQY